One sample yielded the 12 T cell receptor beta chains listed below, sequenced in a study of cytotoxic CD8 clonotypes in ibrutinib-treated CLL. Sequencing was performed with immunoSEQ multiplex PCR; in TCRdb, only in-frame clones are kept and a portion is missing. Of fewer than 70,000 clones in the sample, over 60% were seen once. The sample consisted of PBMCs, taken after 12 months of ibrutinib treatment. These TCRs come from a human donor with chronic lymphocytic leukemia.

The chain uses TRBV15 and TRBJ2-1; no clear D gene. Deletions cut 4 bases from V and 0 bases from J, with 10 bases between. The CDR3 consists of 15 residues. Germline lookup yields CDR1 LNHNV and CDR2 YYDKDF (reference sequence). CDR3 nucleotides: TGTGCCACCAGCACCGACCTGAGCTCCTACAATGAGCAGTTCTTC. This encodes CATSTDLSSYNEQFF.

The rearrangement joins TRBV30 to TRBJ2-7; TRBD2 might be the D (7 bases). The CDR3 is 14 residues long. The germline V and J ends were trimmed by 5 bases and 3 bases, with 17 bases remaining between them. Germline V gene sequence: CDR1 GTSNPN, CDR2 SVGIG (reference sequence). The chain's CDR3 is CAWGSRGGGYEQYF. The CDR3, as DNA: TGTGCCTGGGGGAGCAGGGGCGGGGGCTACGAGCAGTACTTC.

J is TRBJ1-3 and V is TRBV6-1, with D uncertain. CDR1 is MNHNS, CDR2 SASEGT, per germline. This CDR3 is built from 11 residues. Trimming took off 4 bases at V and 9 bases at J, with 7 bases between the two ends. For the CDR3, the DNA is TGTGCCAGCAGTGTGGGGTCCACCATATATTTT. Encoded protein: CASSVGSTIYF.

This clone was observed once. The chain joins TRBV7-2 to TRBJ2-5; 7 bases fit TRBD2. Losses at the gene ends were 5 bases for V and 4 bases for J; bases not matched to a gene: 10. The germline V gene has CDR1 SGHTA and CDR2 FQGNSA. The CDR3 contains 15 residues. The CDR3 nucleotides are TGTGCCAGCAGCCCCCTAAGCGGGACGAGAGAGACCCAGTACTTC. It specifies CASSPLSGTRETQYF.

This chain uses TRBV15 with TRBJ2-3; D might be TRBD1 (6 bases). The CDR3 consists of 13 residues. Germline CDR1 LNHNV, CDR2 YYDKDF (reference sequence). Trimming left V 7 bases short and J 0 bases short, with 8 bases between. CDR3 coding DNA: TGTGCCACCACAAGGGGGAGCACAGATACGCAGTATTTT. It specifies CATTRGSTDTQYF. Using reference TRBV15 and TRBJ2-3 for the parts outside the CDR3, the full variable domain is DAMVIQNPRYQVTQFGKPVTLSCSQTLNHNVMYWYQQKSSQAPKLLFHYYDKDFNNEADTPDNFQSRRPNTSFCFLDIRSPGLGDTAMYLCATTRGSTDTQYFGPGTRLTVL.

The rearrangement joins TRBV2 to TRBJ2-3; no clear D gene. Trimming removed 3 bases from V and 5 bases from J, with 21 bases in between. In germline, CDR1 is SNHLY, CDR2 FYNNEI. This CDR3 is built from 17 residues. The CDR3 DNA is TGTGCCAGCAGTGAGTTAGTTGGGTCCGGTCACCTAGATACGCAGTATTTT. It yields the protein CASSELVGSGHLDTQYF.

The gene calls are TRBV9 and TRBJ2-1, with D uncertain. This CDR3 spans 13 amino acids. V lost 4 bases and J 0 bases, leaving 5 bases between the germline ends. Germline CDR1 is SGDLS and CDR2 is YYNGEE. The CDR3 DNA reads TGTGCCAGCAGCTGGGGCTCCTACAATGAGCAGTTCTTC. As protein: CASSWGSYNEQFF.

This sequence joins TRBV20-1 and TRBJ2-7; the D is unclear. V shed 6 bases and J shed 4 bases, with 10 bases lying between them. CDR3 size: 11 residues. From germline, CDR1 is DFQATT and CDR2 SNEGSKA (reference sequence). The CDR3 loop is CSADGEYEQYF. In DNA form, the CDR3 reads TGCAGTGCCGACGGAGAGTACGAGCAGTACTTC.

The chain joins TRBV30 to TRBJ2-2; 14 bases fit TRBD2. The CDR3 totals 20 residues. CDR1 and CDR2 from the germline V gene are GTSNPN and SVGIG (reference sequence). With V trimmed by 0 bases and J by 6 bases, 15 bases remained unmatched. This CDR3 reads CAWSVPPRGLAGAPAGELFF. For the CDR3, the DNA is TGTGCCTGGAGTGTACCCCCCCGGGGACTAGCGGGAGCCCCCGCCGGGGAGCTGTTTTTT. Using reference TRBV30 and TRBJ2-2 for the parts outside the CDR3, the full variable domain is SQTIHQWPATLVQPVGSPLSLECTVEGTSNPNLYWYRQAAGRGLQLLFYSVGIGQISSEVPQNLSASRPQDRQFILSSKKLLLSDSGFYLCAWSVPPRGLAGAPAGELFFGEGSRLTVL.

This clone has a handful of counts. V is TRBV18 and J is TRBJ2-7; 7 bases fit TRBD1. Germline V CDR1 and CDR2: KGHSH, LQKENI. CDR3 length: 16 amino acids. Trimming at V came to 0 bases and at J to 4 bases, leaving 9 bases not matched to a gene. The DNA of the CDR3 is TGTGCCAGCTCACCACCTCGACAGGGTCGCGGGTACGAGCAGTACTTC. This gives the protein CASSPPRQGRGYEQYF.

The genes are TRBV5-6 and TRBJ2-3, with D perhaps matching TRBD1 (6 bases). CDR1 is SGHDT, CDR2 YYEEEE, per germline. V lost 4 bases and J lost 1, with 13 bases in between. This CDR3 spans 15 amino acids. The CDR3 loop is CASSITGLGTDTQYF. The CDR3 DNA reads as TGTGCCAGCAGCATCACAGGGTTAGGCACAGATACGCAGTATTTT.

This chain joins TRBV19 and TRBJ2-7; 8 nucleotides line up with TRBD1. Germline trimming cut 3 bases from V and 3 bases from J; bases unmatched to any gene: 7. This CDR3 region has 15 residues. Per germline, CDR1 LNHDA and CDR2 SQIVND (reference sequence). CDR3 residues: CASSMAGTGLYEQYF. CDR3 DNA: TGTGCCAGTAGTATGGCCGGGACAGGCCTCTACGAGCAGTACTTC.